Below, 28 T cell receptor beta chains from the same sample are listed, as sequenced in a study of cytomegalovirus exposure and HLA in healthy donors. A multiplex PCR was run with 60 Vbeta primers and 13 Jbeta primers. Libraries were prepared by immunoSEQ multiplex PCR; TCRdb keeps only in-frame clonotypes and omits some of them. Across some 75,000 clones, the top ten clones capture 7.5% to 8% of the sample. What was sequenced was PBMCs. Receptors originate from a female donor in good health and CMV-seropositive.

V and J are TRBV5-5 and TRBJ1-3; 7 bases are shared with TRBD1. V was pared by 2 bases and J by 1 base, with 3 bases of the junction left unmatched. There are 15 residues in the CDR3. Germline lookup yields CDR1 SGHKS and CDR2 YYEKEE (reference sequence). The CDR3 coding sequence is TGTGCCAGCAGCTTCCGGGGACAGTCTGGAAACACCATATATTTT. The encoded protein is CASSFRGQSGNTIYF.

The rearrangement joins TRBV5-1 to TRBJ2-1, with D tentatively TRBD1 (5 bases). Germline V gives CDR1 SGHRS, CDR2 YFSETQ. CDR3 length equals 13 residues. The V end was cut by 0 bases, the J end by 7 bases, with 8 bases between. DNA for the CDR3: TGCGCCAGCAGCTTGGGGGGCGTAAATGAGCAGTTCTTC. Amino acids: CASSLGGVNEQFF.

This sequence joins TRBV4-3 and TRBJ2-5; a possible D gene is TRBD1 (5 bases). Germline CDR1 is LGHNA and CDR2 is YSLEER. Trimming cost V 1 base and J 3 bases, with 15 bases left between them. The length of the CDR3 is 16 residues. The CDR3 coding sequence is TGCGCCAGCAGCCAAGGGGTCGGACAAACAGAAGAGACCCAGTACTTC. Its translation is CASSQGVGQTEETQYF.

The gene calls are TRBV7-9 and TRBJ2-3, with D possibly TRBD2 on 6 matching bases. This CDR3 contains 15 residues. CDR1 SEHNR and CDR2 FQNEAQ come from the germline V gene (reference sequence). The V and J ends lost 6 bases and 5 bases respectively, with 18 bases between them. CDR3 sequence: CASSPPGLARDTQYF. The DNA for the CDR3 is TGTGCCAGCAGTCCGCCAGGCCTAGCGAGAGATACGCAGTATTTT.

This chain uses TRBV9 with TRBJ1-1; no firm D call. Per the germline V gene, CDR1 is SGDLS and CDR2 is YYNGEE. CDR3 length: 13 amino acids. Trimming stripped 2 bases from V and 3 bases from J, with 8 bases between. CDR3 sequence reads: CASSVRSDTEAFF. The CDR3 nucleotides read TGTGCCAGCAGCGTCCGTTCGGACACTGAAGCTTTCTTT.

The genes are TRBV28 and TRBJ1-3; no clear D. This CDR3 comprises 14 residues. In germline, CDR1 is MDHEN, CDR2 SYDVKM. V lost 3 bases and J lost 4, with 10 bases in between. CDR3 loop: CASSFAYRGNTIYF. CDR3 nucleotide sequence: TGTGCCAGCAGTTTCGCGTACCGAGGAAACACCATATATTTT.

The chain combines TRBV13 with TRBJ2-7; 11 nucleotides align to TRBD2. Germline CDR1 reads PRHDT; CDR2 reads FYEKMQ (reference sequence). V lost 4 bases to trimming and J lost 7 bases; unmatched junction nucleotides: 12. The CDR3 spans 16 residues. Here the CDR3 DNA reads TGTGCCAGCAGCTCCAGTGGCACTAGCGGGAGAGTTGAGCAGTACTTC. This sequence encodes CASSSSGTSGRVEQYF. Full variable domain (rest looked up from reference TRBV13 and TRBJ2-7): AAGVIQSPRHLIKEKRETATLKCYPIPRHDTVYWYQQGPGQDPQFLISFYEKMQSDKGSIPDRFSAQQFSDYHSELNMSSLELGDSALYFCASSSSGTSGRVEQYFGPGTRLTVT.

V and J are TRBV25-1 and TRBJ1-2; D uncertain. This CDR3 contains 15 residues. Trimming pared 3 bases from V and 6 bases from J, leaving 17 bases between. Germline V gives CDR1 MGHDK, CDR2 SYGVNS. The CDR3 is CASSDPRRPGDGYTF. The DNA for the CDR3 is TGTGCCAGCAGTGACCCCCGACGGCCCGGGGATGGCTACACCTTC.

The rearrangement joins TRBV9 to TRBJ2-1; D is unresolved. Germline V gene data show CDR1 as SGDLS and CDR2 as YYNGEE. The CDR3 covers 16 residues. Trimming pared 0 bases from V and 0 bases from J, leaving 10 bases between. CDR3 coding DNA: TGTGCCAGCAGCGTAGACGGGTTGAGCTCCTACAATGAGCAGTTCTTC. Translation: CASSVDGLSSYNEQFF.

The chain couples TRBV7-9 to TRBJ1-2; D is unclear. Looked up from germline, CDR1 is SEHNR and CDR2 is FQNEAQ (reference sequence). There are 13 residues in the CDR3. V lost 3 bases, J lost 6 bases, and 11 bases lay in between. The CDR3 nucleotides read TGTGCCAGCAGCTTTTCTATGTCGGATGGCTACACCTTC. Protein sequence: CASSFSMSDGYTF.

V gene TRBV28 combines with J gene TRBJ2-3; D gene uncertain. Looked up from germline, CDR1 is MDHEN and CDR2 is SYDVKM. The CDR3 is 13 residues long. Trimming took 4 bases from V and 4 from J, leaving 9 bases between them. The CDR3 loop reads CASSWVRADTQYF. CDR3 DNA: TGTGCCAGCAGTTGGGTACGGGCAGATACGCAGTATTTT.

The chain has TRBV4-3 and TRBJ2-7; a possible D gene is TRBD2 (6 bases). The CDR3 runs 15 residues. V was pared by 3 bases and J by 3 bases, with 15 bases between. Germline V lookup: CDR1 LGHNA, CDR2 YSLEER. CDR3 residues: CASSHRSSADYEQYF. The DNA of the CDR3 is TGCGCCAGCAGCCACCGTTCTAGCGCTGACTACGAGCAGTACTTC.

This sequence joins TRBV7-2 and TRBJ2-1; TRBD1 matches at 8 bases. CDR1 is SGHTA and CDR2 is FQGNSA in the germline V gene. This CDR3 is 17 amino acids long. V trimming: 2 bases; J trimming: 6 bases; junction bases outside the gene matches: 12. CDR3 coding DNA: TGTGCCAGCAGCTTAAATCTGAACGGACAGGGCAGCAATGAGCAGTTCTTC. This sequence encodes CASSLNLNGQGSNEQFF.

The V and J genes are TRBV5-1 and TRBJ2-1, with 9 bases identical to TRBD2. Germline V lookup: CDR1 SGHRS, CDR2 YFSETQ. CDR3 length equals 15 residues. The J segment lost 8 bases and the V segment lost 0 bases, leaving 6 bases of the junction unmatched. The CDR3 region has the DNA TGCGCCAGCAGCTTGGAGCGGGGGGCCCGAGATGAGCAGTTCTTC. It specifies CASSLERGARDEQFF.

This rearrangement joins TRBV6-5 to TRBJ1-6, with TRBD1 as a possible D gene (5 bases). The V gene lost 4 bases and the J gene lost 7 bases, with 14 bases spanning the gap. From germline, CDR1 is MNHEY and CDR2 SVGAGI. The CDR3 spans 15 residues. The CDR3 coding sequence is TGTGCCAGCAGTTCCATCGGGGGTATCAATTCACCCCTCCACTTT. Amino acid sequence: CASSSIGGINSPLHF.

For the CDR3, the DNA is TGCGCCAGCAGCTTGGGGGGAGTACGCAATCAGCCCCAGCATTTT. Translating gives CASSLGGVRNQPQHF. The chain employs TRBV5-1 and TRBJ1-5; D ambiguous. With 0 bases removed from V and 2 bases from J, the gap between germline ends came to 9 bases. The CDR3 totals 15 residues. CDR1 and CDR2 from the germline V gene are SGHRS and YFSETQ.

The V call is TRBV4-1, the J call TRBJ2-3, with D possibly matching TRBD1 (6 bases). The CDR3 extends over 20 amino acids. The germline V and J ends were trimmed by 3 bases and 0 bases, with 25 bases remaining between them. Per germline, CDR1 MGHRA and CDR2 YSYEKL. DNA of the CDR3: TGCGCCAGCAGCCACCCGGAGAGACAAGGGGGTTTTTCTAGCACAGATACGCAGTATTTT. Protein product: CASSHPERQGGFSSTDTQYF.

The CDR3 reads CASSPNRGYNEQFF. The CDR3 nucleotides read TGTGCCAGCAGCCCTAACAGGGGATACAATGAGCAGTTCTTC. The V gene is TRBV14, the J gene TRBJ2-1; 7 nucleotides line up with TRBD1. V shed 4 bases and J 4 bases; nucleotides not matched to a gene: 4. Germline V gene lookup returns CDR1 SGHDN and CDR2 FVKESK. The CDR3 runs 14 residues.

The V gene is TRBV21-1, the J gene TRBJ2-1; the listed D gene, TRBD1, was not tested against the DNA. TRBV21-1 is a pseudogene locus. The CDR3 loop spans 13 amino acids. The CDR3 is CAEQVSSYNEQFF. CDR3 in DNA: TGTGCAGAACAGGTGAGCTCCTACAATGAGCAGTTCTTC.

This chain uses TRBV6-5 with TRBJ1-4, with D perhaps matching TRBD1 (5 bases). Deletions cut 5 bases from V and 7 bases from J, with 14 bases between. This CDR3 region has 14 residues. The germline V gene has CDR1 MNHEY and CDR2 SVGAGI. The CDR3 DNA reads as TGTGCCAGCAGTGACCAGGGTTGGAGTGAAAAACTGTTTTTT. This encodes CASSDQGWSEKLFF.

The V call is TRBV19, the J call TRBJ2-5, with TRBD2 identical over 7 bases. V was pared by 3 bases and J by 4 bases, with 8 bases of the junction left unmatched. Germline-derived CDR1 and CDR2 are LNHDA and SQIVND (reference sequence). The CDR3 has 15 residues. In DNA, the CDR3 is TGTGCCAGTAGTATGGCCGCGGGGGAAAGAGAGACCCAGTACTTC. Amino acids: CASSMAAGERETQYF. Drawing the rest from reference TRBV19 and TRBJ2-5, the complete variable domain is DGGITQSPKYLFRKEGQNVTLSCEQNLNHDAMYWYRQDPGQGLRLIYYSQIVNDFQKGDIAEGYSVSREKKESFPLTVTSAQKNPTAFYLCASSMAAGERETQYFGPGTRLLVL.

The chain has TRBV5-5 and TRBJ1-5, with a possible D match to TRBD1 (6 bases). The ends were cut back, 4 bases at V and 0 bases at J, with 11 bases in the middle. CDR1 is SGHKS and CDR2 is YYEKEE in the germline V gene (reference sequence). The CDR3 loop spans 15 amino acids. CDR3 sequence (DNA): TGTGCCAGCAGCCCAAGACAGGTTAGCAATCAGCCCCAGCATTTT. As protein: CASSPRQVSNQPQHF.

This chain joins TRBV7-8 and TRBJ1-3; 9 nucleotides align to TRBD1. The CDR3 sequence is 17 residues long. Germline V gene data show CDR1 as SGHVS and CDR2 as FQNEAQ. Trimming at V came to 3 bases and at J to 1 base, leaving 7 bases not matched to a gene. The CDR3 sequence is CASSLLPGQGSGNTIYF. CDR3 nucleotides: TGTGCCAGCAGCTTGCTCCCGGGACAGGGATCTGGAAACACCATATATTTT.

The rearrangement uses TRBV29-1 and TRBJ1-5; D remains ambiguous. The CDR3 totals 13 residues. Trimming cost V 4 bases and J 0 bases, with 7 bases left between them. Germline CDR1 is SQVTM and CDR2 is ANQGSEA. The CDR3 loop reads CSVARDSNQPQHF. The CDR3 nucleotides read TGCAGCGTTGCGAGGGATAGCAATCAGCCCCAGCATTTT.

The genes are TRBV5-1 and TRBJ2-1; D is unresolved. The germline gives CDR1 SGHRS, CDR2 YFSETQ. The CDR3 spans 17 residues. V shed 0 bases and J shed 3 bases, with 16 bases lying between them. The CDR3 DNA follows: TGCGCCAGCAGCTTGGGGGCATTAGGTCCAGGCTACAATGAGCAGTTCTTC. This translates into CASSLGALGPGYNEQFF.

The chain carries TRBV2 and TRBJ1-1; TRBD1 agrees at 7 bases. The CDR3 sequence is 11 residues long. From germline, CDR1 is SNHLY and CDR2 FYNNEI. J was trimmed by 0 bases and V by 11 bases; bases with no gene match: 0. The CDR3 protein is CAGTVNTEAFF. DNA for the CDR3: TGTGCCGGGACAGTGAACACTGAAGCTTTCTTT.

J is TRBJ2-7 and V is TRBV2; 8 nucleotides agree with TRBD1. This CDR3 is built from 13 residues. The J segment lost 0 bases and the V segment lost 8 bases, leaving 3 bases of the junction unmatched. Germline assignment: CDR1 SNHLY and CDR2 FYNNEI. The CDR3 spells CASRTGISYEQYF. For the CDR3, the DNA is TGTGCCAGCCGGACAGGGATCTCCTACGAGCAGTACTTC.

The chain recombines TRBV30 with TRBJ1-5; maybe TRBD1 (5 bases). Germline V lookup: CDR1 GTSNPN, CDR2 SVGIG (reference sequence). Trimming removed 2 bases at V and 7 bases at J, with 12 bases between. The CDR3 spans 13 residues. The chain's CDR3 is CAWSFQGLQPQHF. The CDR3 nucleotides read TGTGCCTGGAGTTTTCAGGGCCTACAGCCCCAGCATTTT.